These 22 T cell receptor beta chains came from one sample sequenced in a study of blood T cell repertoires in COVID-19. Sequencing used immunoSEQ multiplex PCR; TCRdb keeps in-frame clones, though not all of them. The sample yields under 300,000 clones, around 90% seen once. The sample was peripheral blood. The receptors here all came from a woman in her 70s with active or convalescent COVID-19.

This chain links TRBV7-6 with TRBJ1-1, with D hard to call. The CDR3 loop spans 15 amino acids. Trimming left V 0 bases short and J 1 base short, with 9 bases between. The V gene's germline CDR1 is SGHVS and CDR2 FNYEAQ. The CDR3 nucleotides read TGTGCCAGCAGCTTAGCGGACTCGTGGAACACTGAAGCTTTCTTT. Translating gives CASSLADSWNTEAFF.

This chain joins TRBV14 and TRBJ1-3; D ambiguous. V shed 0 bases and J shed 7 bases, with 4 bases lying between them. Germline CDR1 is SGHDN and CDR2 is FVKESK. This CDR3 region has 12 residues. CDR3 coding DNA: TGTGCCAGCAGCCAAGATTCGAACACCATATATTTT. This gives the protein CASSQDSNTIYF.

This chain uses TRBV6-2 or TRBV6-3 with TRBJ1-5; 12 bases map to TRBD1. J was trimmed by 1 base and V by 2 bases; bases with no gene match: 6. The CDR3 is 18 residues long. CDR1 is MNHEY and CDR2 is SVGEGT in the germline V gene. The CDR3 coding sequence is TGTGCCAGCAGTTACACCGGGACAGGGGGCGGGAGCAATCAGCCCCAGCATTTT. This sequence encodes CASSYTGTGGGSNQPQHF.

The chain employs TRBV10-3 and TRBJ2-5; maybe TRBD1 (5 bases). Trimming pared 0 bases from V and 5 bases from J, leaving 13 bases between. The CDR3 has 15 amino acids. Looked up from germline, CDR1 is ENHRY and CDR2 is SYGVKD. CDR3: CAISESPSGWETQYF. CDR3 coding DNA: TGTGCCATCAGTGAGTCGCCGTCAGGGTGGGAGACCCAGTACTTC.

V is TRBV5-4 and J is TRBJ1-3; D gene ambiguous. Trimming took off 6 bases at V and 4 bases at J, with 17 bases between the two ends. Germline V gives CDR1 SGHNT, CDR2 YYREEE (reference sequence). The CDR3 loop spans 15 amino acids. The CDR3 sequence is CASITLLVYGNTIYF. For the CDR3, the DNA is TGTGCCAGCATAACTCTTTTGGTTTACGGAAACACCATATATTTT.

The V and J genes are TRBV5-1 and TRBJ1-1, with TRBD1 as a possible D gene (5 bases). Per germline, CDR1 SGHRS and CDR2 YFSETQ. Trimming removed 1 base at V and 0 bases at J, with 16 bases between. CDR3 length: 17 residues. The CDR3 DNA follows: TGCGCCAGCAGCTTGTGGGGGGTAGGGACCGTGAACACTGAAGCTTTCTTT. The encoded protein is CASSLWGVGTVNTEAFF.

The chain combines TRBV6-5 with TRBJ1-2; no clear D. The V end was cut by 2 bases, the J end by 6 bases, with 10 bases between. Germline-derived CDR1 and CDR2 are MNHEY and SVGAGI. The CDR3 totals 13 residues. The CDR3 sequence: CASSYEGRDGYTF. DNA for the CDR3: TGTGCCAGCAGTTACGAGGGCCGAGATGGCTACACCTTC.

The V gene is TRBV11-2, the J gene TRBJ1-4, with D uncertain. Germline V gives CDR1 SGHAT, CDR2 FQNNGV. V was pared by 4 bases and J by 8 bases, with 14 bases between. The CDR3 totals 14 residues. CDR3 bases: TGTGCCAGCAGCTACCCCCCTGCGGGAGAAAAACTGTTTTTT. Encoded protein: CASSYPPAGEKLFF.

The chain has TRBV19 and TRBJ2-1; D is possibly TRBD2 (7 bases). The CDR3 contains 16 residues. Germline V lookup: CDR1 LNHDA, CDR2 SQIVND (reference sequence). V was clipped by 7 bases and J by 8 bases, with 24 bases between them. The CDR3 protein is CASNHNGGRTGDEQFF. CDR3 bases: TGTGCCAGTAACCACAACGGGGGGCGCACAGGCGATGAGCAGTTCTTC.

V and J are TRBV7-3 and TRBJ1-1, with D possibly TRBD1 on 5 matching bases. Between the trimmed V and J ends, which lost 5 bases and 3 bases, there was a span of 16 bases. Germline V lookup: CDR1 SGHTA, CDR2 FQGTGA. CDR3 length equals 15 residues. DNA of the CDR3: TGTGCCAGCAGCCTAGGCCCGGGGGGGTACACTGAAGCTTTCTTT. It specifies CASSLGPGGYTEAFF.

V gene TRBV6-2 or TRBV6-3 combines with J gene TRBJ2-2; 7 bases align to TRBD1. V lost 2 bases and J lost 5; bases outside the gene matches: 5. Per the germline V gene, CDR1 is MNHEY and CDR2 is SVGEGT. This CDR3 spans 15 amino acids. The CDR3 is CASSYGTGVTGELFF. CDR3 DNA sequence: TGTGCCAGCAGTTACGGTACAGGGGTAACCGGGGAGCTGTTTTTT.

The V and J genes are TRBV12-3 or TRBV12-4 and TRBJ1-2; D may be TRBD1 (5 bases). V lost 4 bases and J 4 bases, leaving 10 bases between the germline ends. This CDR3 comprises 13 residues. The CDR3 DNA follows: TGTGCCAGCAGTTCTCTAAGGGGCTATGGCTACACCTTC. It yields the protein CASSSLRGYGYTF.

This chain joins TRBV7-9 and TRBJ1-1; 8 bases align to TRBD1. The CDR3 length is 14 residues. V gave up 5 bases and J gave up 1 base; unmatched junction bases: 3. Germline V CDR1 and CDR2: SEHNR, FQNEAQ (reference sequence). CDR3 region: CASSRTGTNTEAFF. CDR3 DNA: TGTGCCAGCAGCAGGACAGGGACGAACACTGAAGCTTTCTTT.

V usage is TRBV3-1 (or the pseudogene TRBV3-2) and J usage is TRBJ2-1; 10 nucleotides match TRBD1. The V gene's germline CDR1 is LGHDT and CDR2 YNNKEL (reference sequence). V trimming: 0 bases; J trimming: 7 bases; junction bases outside the gene matches: 15. The CDR3 extends over 19 amino acids. The CDR3 reads CASSQDSFSGQGVRNEQFF. As DNA, the CDR3 is TGTGCCAGCAGCCAAGATTCCTTTTCCGGACAGGGGGTTAGGAATGAGCAGTTCTTC.

This sequence joins TRBV6-5 and TRBJ1-4; D unclear. The CDR3 loop spans 15 amino acids. Germline loops: CDR1 MNHEY, CDR2 SVGAGI. Trimming left V 5 bases short and J 1 base short, with 11 bases between. CDR3 amino acids: CASSPLGQTNEKLFF. The CDR3 coding sequence is TGTGCCAGCAGTCCTTTGGGCCAAACTAATGAAAAACTGTTTTTT.

The rearrangement uses TRBV27 and TRBJ1-3; D perhaps matches TRBD1 (5 bases). The V end was cut by 10 bases, the J end by 4 bases, with 17 bases between. Germline assignment: CDR1 MNHEY and CDR2 SMNVEV (reference sequence). The CDR3 length is 14 residues. Here the CDR3 reads CATLRGAKGNTIYF. CDR3 sequence (DNA): TGTGCCACCCTTCGCGGGGCGAAAGGAAACACCATATATTTT.

The gene calls are TRBV13 and TRBJ2-5, with 10 bases fitting TRBD1. Germline V lookup: CDR1 PRHDT, CDR2 FYEKMQ (reference sequence). The CDR3 loop spans 15 amino acids. V was clipped by 5 bases and J by 5 bases; unmatched bases: 8. CDR3 region: CASSQTRDRGETQYF. Written as DNA, the CDR3 is TGTGCCAGCAGCCAAACCCGGGACAGGGGTGAGACCCAGTACTTC.

V gene TRBV7-2 combines with J gene TRBJ1-3, with 8 bases matching TRBD1. Germline V CDR1 and CDR2: SGHTA, FQGNSA. Unmatched junction bases numbered 7, after V lost 5 bases and J lost 4 bases. This CDR3 region has 15 residues. CDR3 DNA sequence: TGTGCCAGCAGCGACTCAACAGGGGGAGGAAACACCATATATTTT. This encodes CASSDSTGGGNTIYF. The variable domain in full, with the rest retrieved from reference TRBV7-2 and TRBJ1-3, is GAGVSQSPSNKVTEKGKDVELRCDPISGHTALYWYRQSLGQGLEFLIYFQGNSAPDKSGLPSDRFSAERTGGSVSTLTIQRTQQEDSAVYLCASSDSTGGGNTIYFGEGSWLTVV.

The gene calls are TRBV18 and TRBJ2-2; D ambiguous. This CDR3 is 14 amino acids long. V was pared by 3 bases and J by 6 bases, with 11 bases between. Per the germline V gene, CDR1 is KGHSH and CDR2 is LQKENI. The CDR3 region has the DNA TGTGCCAGCTCACCGATAAGTGGAGCCGGGGAGCTGTTTTTT. As protein: CASSPISGAGELFF.

The rearrangement joins TRBV14 to TRBJ1-1; D is undetermined. Germline assignment: CDR1 SGHDN and CDR2 FVKESK. Trimming took off 0 bases at V and 7 bases at J, with 15 bases between the two ends. The CDR3 runs 15 residues. The chain's CDR3 is CASSQEGGWRDEAFF. The DNA of the CDR3 is TGTGCCAGCAGCCAAGAAGGAGGTTGGCGGGATGAAGCTTTCTTT.

The CDR3 nucleotides read TGTGCCAGCAGCGAAAACGGGAGGGGAGGCACAGATACGCAGTATTTT. Amino acid sequence: CASSENGRGGTDTQYF. The gene calls are TRBV7-2 and TRBJ2-3, with 8 bases matching TRBD2. V dropped 5 bases and J dropped 1; count of bases not matched to a gene: 8. CDR3 length: 16 residues. Germline CDR1 SGHTA, CDR2 FQGNSA.

The V and J genes are TRBV25-1 and TRBJ2-7; a possible D gene is TRBD2 (7 bases). With 6 bases removed from V and 4 bases from J, the gap between germline ends came to 16 bases. Germline V gene sequence: CDR1 MGHDK, CDR2 SYGVNS. The CDR3 is made up of 14 amino acids. The chain's CDR3 is CASREGEGRYEQYF. The DNA of the CDR3 is TGTGCCAGCAGGGAGGGGGAGGGGCGGTACGAGCAGTACTTC.